The 19 T cell receptor beta chains below all came from one sample that was sequenced in a study of graft-versus-host responses after intestinal transplantation. The method was immunoSEQ multiplex PCR; TCRdb's version includes in-frame clones alone and lacks a portion of them. The profile shows over 70,000 clones, around 90% of them singletons. Antigens of these TCRs are unknown. This sample comprised unstimulated CD8+ T cells sorted from spleen or lymph node cells, obtained before transplant. The receptors were gathered from a human donor who was the organ donor for an intestinal transplant.

The chain carries TRBV4-2 and TRBJ1-5; D is unclear. This CDR3 has 17 residues. Trimming took 0 bases from V and 0 from J, leaving 12 bases between them. Germline loops: CDR1 LGHNA, CDR2 YNFKEQ. The CDR3 coding sequence is TGTGCCAGCAGCCAAGATGCGCAAGAATATAGCAATCAGCCCCAGCATTTT. This encodes CASSQDAQEYSNQPQHF.

This chain links TRBV6-4 with TRBJ2-2; TRBD2 matches 7 bases. There are 15 residues in the CDR3. Trimming took 5 bases from V and 1 from J; bases not matched to a gene: 4. Germline CDR1 and CDR2: MRHNA and SNTAGT. Here the CDR3 reads CASSIAGENTGELFF. The CDR3 coding sequence is TGTGCCAGCAGTATAGCGGGTGAGAACACCGGGGAGCTGTTTTTT.

The rearrangement joins TRBV4-3 to TRBJ2-1; 9 bases align to TRBD2. Unmatched junction bases numbered 16, after V lost 7 bases and J lost 9 bases. Germline loops: CDR1 LGHNA, CDR2 YSLEER. CDR3 length equals 16 residues. CDR3 sequence: CASTWGVAGVYFEQFF. In DNA, the CDR3 is TGCGCCAGCACCTGGGGGGTAGCGGGGGTTTATTTTGAGCAGTTCTTC.

This clone was seen only once. The V and J genes are TRBV7-9 and TRBJ1-6, with TRBD1 matching over 12 bases. Germline CDR1 and CDR2: SEHNR and FQNEAQ (reference sequence). Losses at the gene ends were 4 bases for V and 6 bases for J; bases not matched to a gene: 7. The CDR3 has 17 residues. CDR3 bases: TGTGCCAGCAGCTCCTCGGGACAGGGGGCCTTTAATTCACCCCTCCACTTT. Translated, it gives CASSSSGQGAFNSPLHF.

This chain joins TRBV10-2 and TRBJ1-5, with a weak D call TRBD1 (6 bases). This CDR3 is built from 15 residues. V lost 2 bases and J 6 bases, leaving 14 bases between the germline ends. CDR1 and CDR2 (germline): WSHSY, SAAADI. The CDR3 bases are TGCGCCAGCAGTGAGGGCAGGGGTGGGGGTCAGCCCCAGCATTTT. Encoded protein: CASSEGRGGGQPQHF.

The gene calls are TRBV27 and TRBJ1-4; D not resolved. The CDR3 sequence is 14 residues long. Between the trimmed V and J ends, which lost 3 bases and 5 bases, there was a span of 10 bases. Looked up from germline, CDR1 is MNHEY and CDR2 is SMNVEV (reference sequence). CDR3 loop: CASSLSAYNEKLFF. The CDR3 region has the DNA TGTGCCAGCAGTTTGTCAGCGTACAATGAAAAACTGTTTTTT. The full variable domain, in which reference TRBV27 and TRBJ1-4 provide the parts outside the CDR3, is EAQVTQNPRYLITVTGKKLTVTCSQNMNHEYMSWYRQDPGLGLRQIYYSMNVEVTDKGDVPEGYKVSRKEKRNFPLILESPSPNQTSLYFCASSLSAYNEKLFFGSGTQLSVL.

This chain uses TRBV6-1 with TRBJ2-3; perhaps TRBD1 as D (5 bases). Germline assignment: CDR1 MNHNS and CDR2 SASEGT. Trimming pared 1 base from V and 2 bases from J, leaving 10 bases between. This CDR3 is 15 amino acids long. CDR3 nucleotides: TGTGCCAGCAGTGAAGGTAGGGGAAACACAGATACGCAGTATTTT. Its translation: CASSEGRGNTDTQYF.

This chain connects TRBV29-1 to TRBJ1-2; 10 bases line up with TRBD1. The CDR3 sequence is 12 residues long. The germline CDR1 and CDR2 sequences are SQVTM and ANQGSEA. The V gene end was trimmed by 5 bases and the J gene end by 7 bases; junction bases not matched to a gene: 4. The CDR3 protein is CSVPGTGVGYTF. In nucleotides, the CDR3 is TGCAGCGTTCCCGGGACAGGGGTTGGCTACACCTTC.

The chain has TRBV6-4 and TRBJ1-2; TRBD1 agrees at 7 bases. Germline assignment: CDR1 MRHNA and CDR2 SNTAGT. The CDR3 has 15 amino acids. V was pared by 3 bases and J by 8 bases, with 12 bases of the junction left unmatched. CDR3 protein: CASSDGPTGRGGYTF. The CDR3 DNA reads TGTGCCAGCAGTGATGGACCGACAGGGCGGGGAGGCTACACCTTC.

The chain joins TRBV30 to TRBJ2-3; 16 bases agree with TRBD2. This CDR3 is built from 20 residues. V lost 5 bases to trimming and J lost 1 base; unmatched junction nucleotides: 15. In germline, CDR1 is GTSNPN, CDR2 SVGIG (reference sequence). CDR3: CAWHLPGLAGGPRGTDTQYF. CDR3 coding DNA: TGTGCCTGGCATCTCCCGGGACTAGCGGGGGGGCCGCGAGGCACAGATACGCAGTATTTT.

The rearrangement uses TRBV18 and TRBJ2-5; the D is unclear. The germline CDR1 and CDR2 sequences are KGHSH and LQKENI. CDR3 length: 12 amino acids. V lost 6 bases to trimming and J lost 0 bases, with 5 bases between them. This CDR3 is CASSPYQETQYF. The CDR3 DNA is TGTGCCAGCTCCCCGTACCAAGAGACCCAGTACTTC. Variable domain in full (rest from reference TRBV18 and TRBJ2-5): NAGVMQNPRHLVRRRGQEARLRCSPMKGHSHVYWYRQLPEEGLKFMVYLQKENIIDESGMPKERFSAEFPKEGPSILRIQQVVRGDSAAYFCASSPYQETQYFGPGTRLLVL.

V usage is TRBV7-8 and J usage is TRBJ1-2; 9 nucleotides agree with TRBD1. The ends lost 1 base at V and 2 bases at J; junction bases unmatched: 5. The CDR3 length is 16 residues. Germline CDR1 SGHVS, CDR2 FQNEAQ. CDR3 sequence reads: CASSLERGQGNYGYTF. CDR3 in DNA: TGTGCCAGCAGCTTAGAACGCGGACAGGGGAACTATGGCTACACCTTC.

This chain uses TRBV5-6 with TRBJ1-5; D is perhaps TRBD1 (6 bases). This CDR3 has 15 residues. CDR1 and CDR2 (germline): SGHDT, YYEEEE. V was shortened by 1 base and J by 1 base, with 9 bases between the two germline ends. The CDR3 protein is CASSLWGPSNQPQHF. The CDR3 DNA follows: TGTGCCAGCAGCTTGTGGGGGCCGAGCAATCAGCCCCAGCATTTT.

This clone appeared once. This chain joins TRBV6-5 and TRBJ1-2; 7 bases are a match to TRBD1. The CDR3 runs to 13 residues. Per the germline V gene, CDR1 is MNHEY and CDR2 is SVGAGI. The ends lost 4 bases at V and 8 bases at J; junction bases unmatched: 7. The CDR3 is CASSSSGQKGYTF. DNA of the CDR3: TGTGCCAGCAGTTCCTCGGGACAGAAAGGCTACACCTTC.

The rearrangement joins TRBV28 to TRBJ2-2; 8 positions match TRBD2. The V segment lost 3 bases and the J segment 4 bases; nucleotides outside the gene matches: 4. CDR3 length: 15 residues. The germline V gene encodes CDR1 MDHEN and CDR2 SYDVKM. The CDR3: CASSLSGGVTGELFF. CDR3 nucleotide sequence: TGTGCCAGCAGTTTGAGCGGGGGAGTCACCGGGGAGCTGTTTTTT.

The chain is built from TRBV4-1 and TRBJ2-3; D remains ambiguous. The ends were cut back, 2 bases at V and 4 bases at J, with 7 bases in the middle. Germline CDR1 reads MGHRA; CDR2 reads YSYEKL. The CDR3 consists of 13 residues. The CDR3 DNA is TGCGCCAGCAGCCAATTTGGGCCAGATACGCAGTATTTT. Protein product: CASSQFGPDTQYF.

Remarks on this clone: The identical CDR3 is also encoded by other nucleotide sequences in the sample. This chain links TRBV13 with TRBJ1-5, with 8 nucleotides matching TRBD1. In germline, CDR1 is PRHDT, CDR2 FYEKMQ (reference sequence). With 0 bases clipped from V and 5 bases from J, the junction kept 0 bases outside the gene matches. CDR3 length: 14 amino acids. The CDR3, as DNA: TGTGCCAGCAGCTTAGGGACAGGGGATCAGCCCCAGCATTTT. Its protein product is CASSLGTGDQPQHF.

This chain connects TRBV14 to TRBJ2-7; D might be TRBD1 (6 bases). The CDR3 has 15 amino acids. Germline lookup yields CDR1 SGHDN and CDR2 FVKESK. V lost 8 bases to trimming and J lost 5 bases, with 22 bases between them. CDR3 residues: CASSPGKGDQDEQYV. The CDR3 nucleotides read TGTGCCAGCTCCCCGGGGAAGGGGGATCAGGACGAGCAGTACGTC.

The chain combines TRBV7-9 with TRBJ2-5; TRBD1 agrees at 7 bases. The CDR3 runs to 15 residues. V was pared by 8 bases and J by 3 bases, with 12 bases of the junction left unmatched. The germline V gene encodes CDR1 SEHNR and CDR2 FQNEAQ (reference sequence). Here the CDR3 DNA reads TGTGCCAGCGGGCCGGCGACAGGGTTGGAAGAGACCCAGTACTTC. Translated, it gives CASGPATGLEETQYF.